This T cell receptor beta chain derives from a study of CD8+ T cells in alopecia areata. Overall study context: Patients in the treated group were given tofacitinib by mouth, 5 to 10 mg twice a day. Findings of the study overall: There were many expanded lesional clones persisting in scalp and blood during tofacitinib. Treatment with tofacitinib significantly lowered scalp clonality and reduced expanded CD8+ clones among the top 100.

V shed 3 bases, J shed 4 bases, and the junction held 5 bases outside the gene matches. The CDR3 extends over 14 amino acids. The germline V gene has CDR1 SGHTA and CDR2 FQGNSA. Extraction of RNA preceded its reverse transcription into cDNA, which served as the sequencing template. TCRdb's table, derived via immunoSEQ multiplex PCR, lists solely in-frame clones and lacks some. The sample contains about 64,000 clones, 40% to 55% of which appear only once. The treatment is: oral pan-JAK inhibitor, 5-10 mg twice daily. Separation by sorting yielded CD4+ and CD8+ T cells from PBMCs. Regarding this clone: The antigen is undetermined.

This receptor was identified in a human donor with alopecia areata. V usage is TRBV7-2 and J usage is TRBJ2-5, with 7 bases matching TRBD2. The sample was CD8+ T cells sorted from blood, taken at roughly week 38, from a patient treated with tofacitinib. The CDR3 DNA sequence: TGTGCCAGCAGCTTTGGCGGGAGATCAGAGACCCAGTACTTC. Translating it yields CASSFGGRSETQYF.